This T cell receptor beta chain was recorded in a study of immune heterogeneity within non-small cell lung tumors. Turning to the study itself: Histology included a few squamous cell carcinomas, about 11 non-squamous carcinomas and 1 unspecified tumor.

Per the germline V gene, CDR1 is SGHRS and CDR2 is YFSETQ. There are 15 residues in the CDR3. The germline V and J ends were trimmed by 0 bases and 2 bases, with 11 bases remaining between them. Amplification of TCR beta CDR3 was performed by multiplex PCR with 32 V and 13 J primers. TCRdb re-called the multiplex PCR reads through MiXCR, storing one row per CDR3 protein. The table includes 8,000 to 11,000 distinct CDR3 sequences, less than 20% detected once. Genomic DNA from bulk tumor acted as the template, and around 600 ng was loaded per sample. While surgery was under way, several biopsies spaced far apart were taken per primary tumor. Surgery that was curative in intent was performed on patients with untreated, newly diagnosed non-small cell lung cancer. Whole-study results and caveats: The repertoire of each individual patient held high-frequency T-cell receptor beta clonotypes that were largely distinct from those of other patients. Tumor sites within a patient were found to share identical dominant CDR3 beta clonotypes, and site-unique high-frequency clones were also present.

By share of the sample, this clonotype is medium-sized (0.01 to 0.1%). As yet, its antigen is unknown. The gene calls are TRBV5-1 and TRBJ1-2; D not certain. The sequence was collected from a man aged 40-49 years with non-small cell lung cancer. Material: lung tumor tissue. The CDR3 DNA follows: TGCGCCAGCAGCTTGGAGGGCAGCCCGAACTATGGCTACACCTTC. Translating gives CASSLEGSPNYGYTF.